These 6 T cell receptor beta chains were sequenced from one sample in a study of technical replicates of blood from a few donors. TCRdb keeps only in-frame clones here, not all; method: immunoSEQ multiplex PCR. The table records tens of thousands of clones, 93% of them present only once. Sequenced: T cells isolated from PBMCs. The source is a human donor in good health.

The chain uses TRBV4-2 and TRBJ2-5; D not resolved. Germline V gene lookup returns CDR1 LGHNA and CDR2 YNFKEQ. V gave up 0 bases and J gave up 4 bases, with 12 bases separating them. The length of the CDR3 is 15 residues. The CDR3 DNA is TGTGCCAGCAGCCAAGATCGCGCTAGTCGAGAGACCCAGTACTTC. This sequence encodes CASSQDRASRETQYF.

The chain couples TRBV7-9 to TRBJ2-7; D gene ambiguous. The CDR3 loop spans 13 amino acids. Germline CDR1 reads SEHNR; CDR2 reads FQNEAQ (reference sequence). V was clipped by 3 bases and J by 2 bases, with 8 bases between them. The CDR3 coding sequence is TGTGCCAGCAGCTTTACAGAAACCTACGAGCAGTACTTC. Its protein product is CASSFTETYEQYF.

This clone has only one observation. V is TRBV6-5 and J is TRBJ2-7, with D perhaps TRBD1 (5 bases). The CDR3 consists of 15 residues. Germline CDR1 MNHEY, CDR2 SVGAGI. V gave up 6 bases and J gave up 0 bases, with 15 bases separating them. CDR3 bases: TGTGCCAGCAGACCCAGGTTAAGGGGCTCCTACGAGCAGTACTTC. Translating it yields CASRPRLRGSYEQYF.

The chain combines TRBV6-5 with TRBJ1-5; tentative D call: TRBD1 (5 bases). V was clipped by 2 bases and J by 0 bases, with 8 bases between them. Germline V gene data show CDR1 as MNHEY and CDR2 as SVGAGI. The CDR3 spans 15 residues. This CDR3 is CASSYGQGSNQPQHF. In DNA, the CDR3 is TGTGCCAGCAGTTACGGTCAGGGTAGCAATCAGCCCCAGCATTTT.

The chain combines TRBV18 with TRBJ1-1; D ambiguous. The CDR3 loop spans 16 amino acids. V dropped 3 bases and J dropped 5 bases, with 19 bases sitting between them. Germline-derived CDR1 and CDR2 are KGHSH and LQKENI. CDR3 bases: TGTGCCAGCTCACCCCCTGGCGGGGAAAGGTTGACTGAAGCTTTCTTT. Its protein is CASSPPGGERLTEAFF.

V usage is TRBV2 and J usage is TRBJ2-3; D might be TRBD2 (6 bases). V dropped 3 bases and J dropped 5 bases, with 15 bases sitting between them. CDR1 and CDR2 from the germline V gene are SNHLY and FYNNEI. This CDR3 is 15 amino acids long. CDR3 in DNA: TGTGCCAGCAGTGATACCCAGGGCGGGATAGATACGCAGTATTTT. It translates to CASSDTQGGIDTQYF.